This T cell receptor beta chain was recorded in a study of cytotoxic CD8 clonotypes in ibrutinib-treated CLL. Assay used: immunoSEQ multiplex PCR; TCRdb lists only in-frame clones, some missing. The data show 100,000 to 150,000 clones, with 80% to 90% seen just once and roughly 1.9% held by the top ten. V shed 4 bases and J 6 bases; nucleotides not matched to a gene: 4. Germline V CDR1 and CDR2: SGHNT, YYREEE (reference sequence). The CDR3 has 15 residues. Sample: PBMCs, taken after 24 months of ibrutinib treatment. The TCR originated in a human donor with chronic lymphocytic leukemia. V usage is TRBV5-4 and J usage is TRBJ2-1, with 13 bases lining up with TRBD2. The CDR3 DNA reads as TGTGCCAGCAGCCTGACTAGCGGGAGGTTCAATGAGCAGTTCTTC. As protein: CASSLTSGRFNEQFF.